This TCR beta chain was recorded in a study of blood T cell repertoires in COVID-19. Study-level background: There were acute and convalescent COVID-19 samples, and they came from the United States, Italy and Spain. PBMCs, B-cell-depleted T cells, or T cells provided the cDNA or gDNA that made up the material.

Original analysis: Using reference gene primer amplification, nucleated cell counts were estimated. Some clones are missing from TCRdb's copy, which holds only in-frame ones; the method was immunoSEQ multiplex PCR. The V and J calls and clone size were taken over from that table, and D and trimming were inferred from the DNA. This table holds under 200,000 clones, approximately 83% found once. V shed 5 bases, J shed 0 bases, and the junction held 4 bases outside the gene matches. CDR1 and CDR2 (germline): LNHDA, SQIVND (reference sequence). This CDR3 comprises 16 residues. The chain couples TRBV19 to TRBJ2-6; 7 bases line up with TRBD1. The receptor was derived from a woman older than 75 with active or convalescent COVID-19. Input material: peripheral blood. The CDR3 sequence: CASSDRALSGANVLTF. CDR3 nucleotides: TGTGCCAGTAGTGACAGGGCCCTCTCTGGGGCCAACGTCCTGACTTTC.